The next 8 T cell receptor beta chains were all read from a single sample in a study of blood T cell repertoires in COVID-19. Repertoires were generated with immunoSEQ multiplex PCR, while TCRdb's copy carries only in-frame clones and drops some. The sample yields 210,000 or so clones, roughly 90% seen once. The sequenced material came from peripheral blood. These receptors all stem from a woman aged 40 to 50 with acute or convalescent COVID-19.

This chain's CDR3 is CASSLGAGGISKETQYF. The CDR3 coding sequence is TGCGCCAGCAGCTTGGGGGCAGGGGGGATTTCCAAAGAGACCCAGTACTTC. The gene calls are TRBV5-1 and TRBJ2-5, with a weak D call TRBD1 (7 bases). V shed 0 bases and J shed 3 bases, with 18 bases lying between them. Per the germline V gene, CDR1 is SGHRS and CDR2 is YFSETQ. The CDR3 has 17 residues.

This clone was counted a single time. This sequence joins TRBV6-1 and TRBJ2-7, with D possibly TRBD1 on 6 matching bases. Trimming left V 2 bases short and J 2 bases short, with 13 bases between. Germline V gene lookup returns CDR1 MNHNS and CDR2 SASEGT. This CDR3 has 15 residues. This chain's CDR3 is CASSEREEGAYEQYV. DNA for the CDR3: TGTGCCAGCAGTGAACGGGAAGAGGGGGCCTACGAGCAGTACGTC.

The gene calls are TRBV21-1 and TRBJ2-5; the table's D call TRBD1 went unverified against the DNA. TRBV21-1 is designated a pseudogene. There are 15 residues in the CDR3. CDR3 DNA: TGTGCCAGCTCGAGTCCGGGACGCAGGGGAGAGACCCAGTACTTC. This codes for CASSSPGRRGETQYF.

The chain has TRBV10-3 and TRBJ1-2; 12 bases are shared with TRBD1. The CDR3 is made up of 15 amino acids. Losses at the gene ends were 5 bases for V and 4 bases for J; bases not matched to a gene: 5. CDR1 and CDR2 from the germline V gene are ENHRY and SYGVKD. CDR3 nucleotide sequence: TGTGCCATCAGTCGGGACAGGGGGCTGGGCTATGGCTACACCTTC. This codes for CAISRDRGLGYGYTF.

V usage is TRBV5-1 and J usage is TRBJ2-1; 8 nucleotides line up with TRBD1. V was pared by 5 bases and J by 3 bases, with 10 bases of the junction left unmatched. The CDR3 loop spans 16 amino acids. Germline V gene lookup returns CDR1 SGHRS and CDR2 YFSETQ. The CDR3 loop is CASSPPRQGFYNEQFF. The CDR3 DNA follows: TGCGCCAGCAGTCCCCCGAGACAGGGGTTCTACAATGAGCAGTTCTTC.

The chain recombines TRBV5-6 with TRBJ1-4; 7 bases align to TRBD1. V shed 4 bases, J shed 2 bases, and the junction held 5 bases outside the gene matches. The CDR3 is 15 amino acids. Per the germline V gene, CDR1 is SGHDT and CDR2 is YYEEEE. The CDR3 sequence: CASSITGVTNEKLFF. CDR3 coding DNA: TGTGCCAGCAGCATTACAGGGGTGACTAATGAAAAACTGTTTTTT.

This chain uses TRBV19 with TRBJ1-4; 8 bases align to TRBD1. The germline V gene encodes CDR1 LNHDA and CDR2 SQIVND (reference sequence). The CDR3 covers 14 residues. The junction had 2 bases not matched to a gene; V was cut back by 4 bases and J by 4 bases. CDR3 loop: CASSKTGVNEKLFF. CDR3 sequence (DNA): TGTGCCAGTAGTAAGACAGGGGTTAATGAAAAACTGTTTTTT.

The chain combines TRBV7-9 with TRBJ1-2, with TRBD1 as a possible D gene (5 bases). CDR3 length: 15 residues. The germline V and J ends were trimmed by 8 bases and 1 base, with 17 bases remaining between them. Per the germline V gene, CDR1 is SEHNR and CDR2 is FQNEAQ (reference sequence). In DNA, the CDR3 is TGTGCCAGCGTCCGGGGGGATGCACTTAACTATGGCTACACCTTC. Encoded protein: CASVRGDALNYGYTF.